The subject of this entry is one T cell receptor (beta chain). As yet, its antigen is unknown. These data are taken from a study of cytomegalovirus exposure and HLA in healthy donors. Overall study findings and caveats: The authors considered a cluster of highly shared sequence variants likely to be a sequencing artifact. A later analysis found common viral pathogens apparently linked to several of the most significant clusters.

The CDR3 is made up of 14 amino acids. Germline V lookup: CDR1 KGHSH, CDR2 LQKENI. V was cut by 3 bases and J by 7 bases, with 12 bases left in between. It was with 60 Vbeta and 13 Jbeta primers that the PCR ran. The method was immunoSEQ multiplex PCR; TCRdb's version includes in-frame clones alone and lacks a portion of them. The sample gives some 200,000 clones, around 73% of which show up once; approximately 3% is in the top ten. The origin of this receptor is a young woman in good health and CMV-seronegative. The chain uses TRBV18 and TRBJ1-4; D remains unclear. Sequencing input: PBMCs. CDR3 bases: TGTGCCAGCTCACCTCTCCAGGTCGGTGAAAAACTGTTTTTT. This gives the protein CASSPLQVGEKLFF.